One T cell receptor beta chain is described in this entry. TCRdb keeps only in-frame clones here, not all; method: immunoSEQ multiplex PCR. The sample gives roughly 1,800,000 clones, over 85% of which show up once; approximately 1% is in the top ten. The CDR3 has 16 residues. With 3 bases clipped from V and 5 bases from J, the junction kept 10 bases outside the gene matches. Germline V lookup: CDR1 SGHAT, CDR2 FQNNGV. Terminally differentiated effector memory CD45RA+ cells were left out of the naive CD8 fraction, which was CD45RO-negative and positively selected for CCR7. The data originate from a study of shared clonotypes between healthy human individuals.

Sequencing input: naive CD8+ T cells sorted from blood. This rearrangement joins TRBV11-2 to TRBJ2-1, with TRBD2 identical over 7 bases. This receptor was taken from a man younger than 35 in good health. The CDR3 DNA sequence: TGTGCCAGCAGCTTCCCTCGGGGCGGGGGAAACAATGAGCAGTTCTTC. It yields the protein CASSFPRGGGNNEQFF.